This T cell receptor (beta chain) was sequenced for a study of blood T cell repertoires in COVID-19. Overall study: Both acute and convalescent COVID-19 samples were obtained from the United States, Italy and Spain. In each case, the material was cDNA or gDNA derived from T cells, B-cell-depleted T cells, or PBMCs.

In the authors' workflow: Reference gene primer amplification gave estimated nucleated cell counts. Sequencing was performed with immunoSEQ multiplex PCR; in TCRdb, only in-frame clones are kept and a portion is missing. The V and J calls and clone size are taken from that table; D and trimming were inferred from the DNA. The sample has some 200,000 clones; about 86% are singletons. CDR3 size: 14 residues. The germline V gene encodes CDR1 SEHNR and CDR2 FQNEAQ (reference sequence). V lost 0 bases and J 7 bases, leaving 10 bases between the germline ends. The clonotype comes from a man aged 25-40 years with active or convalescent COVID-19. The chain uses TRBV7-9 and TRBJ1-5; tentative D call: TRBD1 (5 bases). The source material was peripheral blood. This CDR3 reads CASSLATGEQPQHF. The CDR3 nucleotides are TGTGCCAGCAGCTTAGCTACAGGCGAGCAGCCCCAGCATTTT.